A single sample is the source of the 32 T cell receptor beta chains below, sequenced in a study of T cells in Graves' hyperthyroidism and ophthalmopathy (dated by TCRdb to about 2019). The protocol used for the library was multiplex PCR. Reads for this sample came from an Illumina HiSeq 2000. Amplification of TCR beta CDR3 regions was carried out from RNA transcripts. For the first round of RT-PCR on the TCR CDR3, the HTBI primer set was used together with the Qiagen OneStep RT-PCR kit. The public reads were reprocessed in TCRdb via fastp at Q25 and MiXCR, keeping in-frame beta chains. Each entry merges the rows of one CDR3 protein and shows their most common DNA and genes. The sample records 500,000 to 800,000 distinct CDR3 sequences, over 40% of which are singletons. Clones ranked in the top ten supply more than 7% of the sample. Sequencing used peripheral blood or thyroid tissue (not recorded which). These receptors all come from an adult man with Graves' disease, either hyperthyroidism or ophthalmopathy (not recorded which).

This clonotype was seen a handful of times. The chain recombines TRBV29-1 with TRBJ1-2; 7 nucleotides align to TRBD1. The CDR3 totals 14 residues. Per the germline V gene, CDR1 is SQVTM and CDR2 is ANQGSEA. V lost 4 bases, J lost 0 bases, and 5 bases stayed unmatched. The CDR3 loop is CSVGGTDTNYGYTF. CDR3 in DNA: TGCAGCGTTGGAGGGACAGACACTAACTATGGCTACACCTTC.

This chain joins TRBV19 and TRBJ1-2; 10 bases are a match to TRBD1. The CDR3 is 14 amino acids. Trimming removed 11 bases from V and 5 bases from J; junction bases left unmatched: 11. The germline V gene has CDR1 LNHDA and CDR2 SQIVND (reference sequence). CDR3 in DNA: TGTGCCTGGACAGGGGGAAGATTGCGGTATGGCTACACCTTC. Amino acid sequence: CAWTGGRLRYGYTF.

CDR3 protein: CSARSVAGDSYEQYF. The CDR3 region has the DNA TGCAGTGCTAGATCCGTAGCGGGAGACTCCTACGAGCAGTACTTC. V and J are TRBV20-1 and TRBJ2-7, with 9 nucleotides matching TRBD2. CDR1 is DFQATT and CDR2 is SNEGSKA in the germline V gene (reference sequence). The CDR3 is 15 amino acids. Germline trimming cut 2 bases from V and 0 bases from J; bases unmatched to any gene: 5.

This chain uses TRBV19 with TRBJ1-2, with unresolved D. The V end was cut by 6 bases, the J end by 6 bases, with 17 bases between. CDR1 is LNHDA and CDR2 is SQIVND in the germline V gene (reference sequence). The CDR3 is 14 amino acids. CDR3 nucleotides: TGTGCCAGTAGGAGGGATGCCATTGAAAATGGCTACACCTTC. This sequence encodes CASRRDAIENGYTF. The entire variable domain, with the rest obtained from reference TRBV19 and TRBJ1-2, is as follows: DGGITQSPKYLFRKEGQNVTLSCEQNLNHDAMYWYRQDPGQGLRLIYYSQIVNDFQKGDIAEGYSVSREKKESFPLTVTSAQKNPTAFYLCASRRDAIENGYTFGSGTRLTVV.

The CDR3 nucleotides read TGTGCCAGCAGCTACTCCGGGACAGGCTGGGGATCACCCCTCCACTTT. Protein sequence: CASSYSGTGWGSPLHF. The chain carries TRBV7-8 and TRBJ1-6, with 8 nucleotides matching TRBD1. The CDR3 has 16 amino acids. Germline V CDR1 and CDR2: SGHVS, FQNEAQ. The V and J ends lost 4 bases and 10 bases, in that order; junction bases with no gene match: 12.

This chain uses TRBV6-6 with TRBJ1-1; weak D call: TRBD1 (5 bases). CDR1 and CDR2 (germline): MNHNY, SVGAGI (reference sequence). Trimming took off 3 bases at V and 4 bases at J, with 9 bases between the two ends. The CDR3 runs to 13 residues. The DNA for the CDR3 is TGTGCCAGCAGTTATCAGGGTGTCACTGAAGCTTTCTTT. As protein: CASSYQGVTEAFF.

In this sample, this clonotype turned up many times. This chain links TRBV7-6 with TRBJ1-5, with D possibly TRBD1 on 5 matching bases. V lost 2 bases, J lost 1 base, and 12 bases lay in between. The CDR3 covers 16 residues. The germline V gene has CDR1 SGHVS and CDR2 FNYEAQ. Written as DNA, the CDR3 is TGTGCCAGCAGCTTATGGGCAGGGCAGAGCAATCAGCCCCAGCATTTT. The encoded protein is CASSLWAGQSNQPQHF.

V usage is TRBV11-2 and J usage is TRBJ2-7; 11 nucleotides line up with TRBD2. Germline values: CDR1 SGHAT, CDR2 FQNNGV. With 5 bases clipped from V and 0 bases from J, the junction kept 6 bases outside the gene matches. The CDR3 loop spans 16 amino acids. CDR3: CASSLRGLADSYEQYF. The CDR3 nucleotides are TGTGCCAGCAGCCTCCGGGGACTAGCGGACTCCTACGAGCAGTACTTC.

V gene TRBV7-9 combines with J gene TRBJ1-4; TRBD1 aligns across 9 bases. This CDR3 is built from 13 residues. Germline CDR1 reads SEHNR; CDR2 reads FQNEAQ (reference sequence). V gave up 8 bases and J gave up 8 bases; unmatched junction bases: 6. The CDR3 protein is CASAGQGGEKLFF. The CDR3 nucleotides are TGTGCCAGCGCGGGACAGGGTGGCGAAAAACTGTTTTTT.

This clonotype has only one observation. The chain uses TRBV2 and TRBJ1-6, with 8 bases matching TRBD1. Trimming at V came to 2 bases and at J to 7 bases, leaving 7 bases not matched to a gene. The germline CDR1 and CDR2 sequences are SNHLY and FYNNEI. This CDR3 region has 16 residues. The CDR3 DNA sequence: TGTGCCAGCAGTGAACAGGGGGCGGGACAGAATTCACCCCTCCACTTT. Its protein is CASSEQGAGQNSPLHF.

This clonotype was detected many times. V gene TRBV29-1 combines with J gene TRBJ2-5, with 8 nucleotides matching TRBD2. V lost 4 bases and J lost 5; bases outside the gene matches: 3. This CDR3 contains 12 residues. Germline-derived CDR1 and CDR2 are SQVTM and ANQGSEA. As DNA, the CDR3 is TGCAGCGTTGCCCGGGGGGGGGAGACCCAGTACTTC. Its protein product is CSVARGGETQYF. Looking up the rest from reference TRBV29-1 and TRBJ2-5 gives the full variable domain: SAVISQKPSRDICQRGTSLTIQCQVDSQVTMMFWYRQQPGQSLTLIATANQGSEATYESGFVIDKFPISRPNLTFSTLTVSNMSPEDSSIYLCSVARGGETQYFGPGTRLLVL.

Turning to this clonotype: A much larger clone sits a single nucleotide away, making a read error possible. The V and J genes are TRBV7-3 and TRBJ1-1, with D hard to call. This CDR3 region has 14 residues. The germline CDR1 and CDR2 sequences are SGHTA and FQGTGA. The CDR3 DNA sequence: TGCGCCAGCAGTGACGTGGGCTCGAACACTGAAGCTTTCTTT. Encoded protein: CASSDVGSNTEAFF.

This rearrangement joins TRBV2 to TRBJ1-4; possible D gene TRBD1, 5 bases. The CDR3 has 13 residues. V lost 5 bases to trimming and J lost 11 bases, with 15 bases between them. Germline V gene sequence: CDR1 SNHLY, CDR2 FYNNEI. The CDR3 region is CASSLSTWGKLFF. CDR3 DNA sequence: TGTGCCAGCAGTTTATCGACGTGGGGGAAACTGTTTTTT.

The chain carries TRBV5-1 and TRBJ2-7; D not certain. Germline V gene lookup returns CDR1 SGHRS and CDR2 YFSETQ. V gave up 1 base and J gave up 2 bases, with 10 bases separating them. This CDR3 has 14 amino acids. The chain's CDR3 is CASSLLASAYEQYF. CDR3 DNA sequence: TGCGCCAGCAGCTTGCTGGCCTCCGCCTACGAGCAGTACTTC.

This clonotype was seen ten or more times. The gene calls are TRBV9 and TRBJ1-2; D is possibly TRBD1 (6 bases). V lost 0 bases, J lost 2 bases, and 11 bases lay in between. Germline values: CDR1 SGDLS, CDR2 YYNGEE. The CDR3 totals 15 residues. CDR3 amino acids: CASSVEGHNNYGYTF. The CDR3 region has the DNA TGTGCCAGCAGCGTAGAGGGACATAACAACTATGGCTACACCTTC.

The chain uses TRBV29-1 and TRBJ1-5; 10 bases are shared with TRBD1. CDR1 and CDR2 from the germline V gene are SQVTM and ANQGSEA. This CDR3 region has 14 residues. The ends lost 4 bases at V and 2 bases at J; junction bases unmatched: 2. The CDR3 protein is CSVGDRGGNQPQHF. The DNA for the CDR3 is TGCAGCGTTGGGGACAGGGGAGGCAATCAGCCCCAGCATTTT.

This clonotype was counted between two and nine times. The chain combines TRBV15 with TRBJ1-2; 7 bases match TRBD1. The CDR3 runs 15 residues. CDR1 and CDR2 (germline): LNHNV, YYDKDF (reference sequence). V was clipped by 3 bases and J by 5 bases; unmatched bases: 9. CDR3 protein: CATSRRQGLFYGYTF. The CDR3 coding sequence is TGTGCCACCAGCAGGAGACAGGGCTTATTTTATGGCTACACCTTC.

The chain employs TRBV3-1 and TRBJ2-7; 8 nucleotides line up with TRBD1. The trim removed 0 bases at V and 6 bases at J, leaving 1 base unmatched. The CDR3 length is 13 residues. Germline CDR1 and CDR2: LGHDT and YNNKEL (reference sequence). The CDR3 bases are TGTGCCAGCAGCCAAGACAGGGGGCGCGAGCAGTACTTC. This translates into CASSQDRGREQYF.

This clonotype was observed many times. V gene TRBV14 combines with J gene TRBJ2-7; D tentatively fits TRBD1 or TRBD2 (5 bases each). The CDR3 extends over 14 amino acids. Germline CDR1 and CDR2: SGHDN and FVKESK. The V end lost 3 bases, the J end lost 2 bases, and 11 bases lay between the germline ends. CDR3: CASSHGTGPYEQYF. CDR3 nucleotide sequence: TGTGCCAGCAGCCACGGGACCGGACCCTACGAGCAGTACTTC.

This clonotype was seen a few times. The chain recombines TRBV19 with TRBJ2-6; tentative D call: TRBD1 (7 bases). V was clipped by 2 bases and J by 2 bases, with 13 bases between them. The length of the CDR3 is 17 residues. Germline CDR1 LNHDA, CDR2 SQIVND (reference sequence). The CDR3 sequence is CASSILGRGAGANVLTF. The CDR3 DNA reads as TGTGCCAGTAGTATACTGGGCAGGGGGGCTGGGGCCAACGTCCTGACTTTC.

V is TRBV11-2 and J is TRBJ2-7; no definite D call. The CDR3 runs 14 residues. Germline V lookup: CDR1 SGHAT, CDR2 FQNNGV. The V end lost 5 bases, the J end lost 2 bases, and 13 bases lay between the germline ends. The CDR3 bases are TGTGCCAGCAGCCAAGGTGTAGGCGCCTACGAGCAGTACTTC. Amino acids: CASSQGVGAYEQYF.

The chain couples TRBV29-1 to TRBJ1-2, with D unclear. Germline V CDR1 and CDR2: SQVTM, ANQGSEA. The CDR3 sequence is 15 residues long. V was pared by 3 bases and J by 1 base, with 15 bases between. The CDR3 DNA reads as TGCAGCGTTGAGCGGTACGAGGTTCTTAACTATGGCTACACCTTC. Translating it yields CSVERYEVLNYGYTF.

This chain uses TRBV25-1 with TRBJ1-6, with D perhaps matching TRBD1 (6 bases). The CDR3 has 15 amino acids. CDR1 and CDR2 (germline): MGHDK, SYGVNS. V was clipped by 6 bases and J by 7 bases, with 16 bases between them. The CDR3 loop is CASRFGTSPNSPLHF. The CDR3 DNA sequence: TGTGCCAGCAGATTCGGGACAAGCCCCAATTCACCCCTCCACTTT.

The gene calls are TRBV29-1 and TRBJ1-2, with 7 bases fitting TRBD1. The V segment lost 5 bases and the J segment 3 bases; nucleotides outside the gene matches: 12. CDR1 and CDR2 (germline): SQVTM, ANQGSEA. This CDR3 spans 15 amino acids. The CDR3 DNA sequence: TGCAGCGTTCAAGCGGGACAGACTAACCACTATGGCTACACCTTC. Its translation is CSVQAGQTNHYGYTF.

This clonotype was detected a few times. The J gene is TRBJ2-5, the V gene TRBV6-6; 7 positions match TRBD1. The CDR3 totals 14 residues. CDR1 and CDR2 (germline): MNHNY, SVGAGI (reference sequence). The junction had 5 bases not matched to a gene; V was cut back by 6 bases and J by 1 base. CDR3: CASRTGTAQETQYF. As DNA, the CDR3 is TGTGCCAGCAGAACCGGGACAGCCCAAGAGACCCAGTACTTC.

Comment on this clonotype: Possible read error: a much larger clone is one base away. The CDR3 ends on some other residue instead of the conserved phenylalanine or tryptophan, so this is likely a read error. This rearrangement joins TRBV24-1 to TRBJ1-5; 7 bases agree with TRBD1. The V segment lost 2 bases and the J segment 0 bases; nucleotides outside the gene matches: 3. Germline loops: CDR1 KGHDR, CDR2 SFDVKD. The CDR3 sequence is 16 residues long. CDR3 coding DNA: TGTGCCACCAGTGATTCACAGGGGAATAGCAATCAGCCCCAGCATCTT. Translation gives CATSDSQGNSNQPQHL.

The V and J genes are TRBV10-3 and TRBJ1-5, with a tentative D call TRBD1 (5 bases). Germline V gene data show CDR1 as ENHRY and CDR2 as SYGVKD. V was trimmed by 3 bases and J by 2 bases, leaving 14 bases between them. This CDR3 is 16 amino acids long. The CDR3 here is CAISDTGTAGNQPQHF. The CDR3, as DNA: TGTGCCATCAGTGATACTGGGACGGCCGGCAATCAGCCCCAGCATTTT.

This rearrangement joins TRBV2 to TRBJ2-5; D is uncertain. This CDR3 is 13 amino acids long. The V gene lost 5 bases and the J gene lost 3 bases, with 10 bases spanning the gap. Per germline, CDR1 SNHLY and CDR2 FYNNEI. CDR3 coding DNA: TGTGCCAGCAGTTACCCACAAGAAGAGACCCAGTACTTC. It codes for CASSYPQEETQYF. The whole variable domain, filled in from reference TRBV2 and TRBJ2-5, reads EPEVTQTPSHQVTQMGQEVILRCVPISNHLYFYWYRQILGQKVEFLVSFYNNEISEKSEIFDDQFSVERPDGSNFTLKIRSTKLEDSAMYFCASSYPQEETQYFGPGTRLLVL.

The CDR3, as DNA: TGCAGTGCTCCCTTGGGAAGGGAGCAGTACTTC. This codes for CSAPLGREQYF. V usage is TRBV20-1 and J usage is TRBJ2-7; D is ambiguous. Per germline, CDR1 DFQATT and CDR2 SNEGSKA (reference sequence). V lost 5 bases and J 7 bases, leaving 12 bases between the germline ends. This CDR3 contains 11 residues.

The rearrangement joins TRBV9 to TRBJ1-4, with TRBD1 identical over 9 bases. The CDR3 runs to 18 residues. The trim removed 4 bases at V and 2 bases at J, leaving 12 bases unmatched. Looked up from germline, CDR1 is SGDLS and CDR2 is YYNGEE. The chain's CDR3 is CASSPKQGALYTNEKLFF. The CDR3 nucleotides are TGTGCCAGCAGCCCAAAACAGGGGGCATTATATACTAATGAAAAACTGTTTTTT.

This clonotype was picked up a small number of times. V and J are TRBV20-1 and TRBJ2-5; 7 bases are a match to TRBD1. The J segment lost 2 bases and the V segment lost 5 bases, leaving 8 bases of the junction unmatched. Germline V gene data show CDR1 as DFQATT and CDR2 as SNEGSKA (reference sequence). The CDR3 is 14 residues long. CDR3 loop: CSAQLQGFQETQYF. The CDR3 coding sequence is TGCAGTGCTCAGCTACAGGGGTTTCAAGAGACCCAGTACTTC.

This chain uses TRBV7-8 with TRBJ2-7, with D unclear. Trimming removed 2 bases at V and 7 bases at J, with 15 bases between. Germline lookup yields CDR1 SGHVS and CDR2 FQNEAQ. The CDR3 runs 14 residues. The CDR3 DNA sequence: TGTGCCAGCAGCTTACGGCCCCGGCCTGAGGAGCAGTACTTC. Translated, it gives CASSLRPRPEEQYF.